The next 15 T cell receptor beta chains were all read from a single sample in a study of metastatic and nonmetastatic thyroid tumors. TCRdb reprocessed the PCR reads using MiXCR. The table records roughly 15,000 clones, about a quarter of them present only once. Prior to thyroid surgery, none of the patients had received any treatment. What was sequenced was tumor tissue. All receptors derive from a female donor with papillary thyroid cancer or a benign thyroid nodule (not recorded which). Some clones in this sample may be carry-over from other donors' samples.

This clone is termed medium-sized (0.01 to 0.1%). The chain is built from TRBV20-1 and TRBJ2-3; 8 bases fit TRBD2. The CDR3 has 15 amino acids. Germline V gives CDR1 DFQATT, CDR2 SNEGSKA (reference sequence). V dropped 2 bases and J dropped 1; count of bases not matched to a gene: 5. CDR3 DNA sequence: TGCAGTGCTAGAATCCTAGCGGGTGGCACAGATACGCAGTATTTT. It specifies CSARILAGGTDTQYF.

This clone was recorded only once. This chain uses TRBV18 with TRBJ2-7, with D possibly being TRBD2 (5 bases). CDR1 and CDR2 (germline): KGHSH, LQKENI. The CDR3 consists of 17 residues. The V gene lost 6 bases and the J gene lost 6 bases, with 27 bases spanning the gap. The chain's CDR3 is CASSLMRGSGNYCEQYF. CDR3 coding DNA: TGTGCCAGCTCCCTAATGCGAGGGAGCGGCAATTACTGCGAGCAGTACTTC.

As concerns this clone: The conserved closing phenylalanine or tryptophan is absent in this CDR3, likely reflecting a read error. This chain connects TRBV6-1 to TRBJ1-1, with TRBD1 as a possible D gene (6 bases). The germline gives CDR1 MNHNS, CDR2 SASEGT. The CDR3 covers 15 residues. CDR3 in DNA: TGTGCCAGCAGAGAAGGGGGGGTGACGGACACTGAAGCTTTCATT. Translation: CASREGGVTDTEAFI.

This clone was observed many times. The DNA for the CDR3 is TGTGCCAGCAGTTTACCAGCGGCGAACTATGGCTACACCTTC. Translation: CASSLPAANYGYTF. The rearrangement links TRBV12-3 or TRBV12-4 to TRBJ1-2; no clear D gene. V was pared by 2 bases and J by 2 bases, with 9 bases between. The CDR3 is 14 amino acids.

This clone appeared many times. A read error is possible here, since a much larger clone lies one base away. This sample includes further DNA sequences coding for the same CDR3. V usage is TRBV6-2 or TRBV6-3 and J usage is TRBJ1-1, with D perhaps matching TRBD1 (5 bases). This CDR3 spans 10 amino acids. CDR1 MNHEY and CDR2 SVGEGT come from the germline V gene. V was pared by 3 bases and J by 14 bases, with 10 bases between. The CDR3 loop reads CASSYGGAFF. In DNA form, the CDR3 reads TGTGCCAGCAGTTATGGGGGAGCCTTCTTT.

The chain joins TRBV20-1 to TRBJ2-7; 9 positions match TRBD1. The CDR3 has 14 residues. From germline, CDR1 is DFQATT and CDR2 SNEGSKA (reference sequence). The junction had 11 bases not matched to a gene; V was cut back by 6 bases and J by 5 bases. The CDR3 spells CSASTGGRGDEQYF. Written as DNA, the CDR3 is TGCAGTGCAAGTACAGGGGGCAGGGGGGACGAGCAGTACTTC.

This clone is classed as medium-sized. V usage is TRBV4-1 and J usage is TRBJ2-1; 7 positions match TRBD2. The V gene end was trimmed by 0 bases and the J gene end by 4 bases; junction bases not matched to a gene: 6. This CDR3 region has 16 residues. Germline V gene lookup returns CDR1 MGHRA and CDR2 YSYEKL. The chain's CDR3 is CASSQDPLADYNEQFF. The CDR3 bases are TGCGCCAGCAGCCAAGATCCCCTAGCGGATTACAATGAGCAGTTCTTC.

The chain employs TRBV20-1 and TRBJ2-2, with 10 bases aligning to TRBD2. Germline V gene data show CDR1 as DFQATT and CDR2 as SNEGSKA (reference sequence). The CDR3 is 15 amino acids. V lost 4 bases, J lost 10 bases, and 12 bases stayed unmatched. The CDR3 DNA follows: TGCAGTGCTACTAGCGGGGGCCCGAACACCCTGGAGCTGTTTTTT. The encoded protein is CSATSGGPNTLELFF.

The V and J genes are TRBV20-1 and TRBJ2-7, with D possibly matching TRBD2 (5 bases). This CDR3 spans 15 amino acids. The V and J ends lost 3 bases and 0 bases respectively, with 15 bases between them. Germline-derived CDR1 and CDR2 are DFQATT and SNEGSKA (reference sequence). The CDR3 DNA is TGCAGTGCTAGTCCGGCCACTAGGCTCTCCTACGAGCAGTACTTC. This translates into CSASPATRLSYEQYF.

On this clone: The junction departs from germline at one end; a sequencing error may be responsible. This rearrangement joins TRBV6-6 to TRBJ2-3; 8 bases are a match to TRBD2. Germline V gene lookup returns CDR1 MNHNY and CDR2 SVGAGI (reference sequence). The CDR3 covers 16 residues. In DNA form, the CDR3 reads TGTGCCAGCAGTTACACTAGCGGTACGATTTTAGATACGCATTATTTT. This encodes CASSYTSGTILDTHYF.

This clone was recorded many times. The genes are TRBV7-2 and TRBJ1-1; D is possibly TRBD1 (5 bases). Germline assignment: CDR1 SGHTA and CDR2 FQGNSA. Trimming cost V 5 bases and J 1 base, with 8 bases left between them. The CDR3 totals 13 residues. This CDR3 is CASSRDRNTEAFF. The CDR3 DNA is TGTGCCAGCAGCCGTGACAGGAACACTGAAGCTTTCTTT.

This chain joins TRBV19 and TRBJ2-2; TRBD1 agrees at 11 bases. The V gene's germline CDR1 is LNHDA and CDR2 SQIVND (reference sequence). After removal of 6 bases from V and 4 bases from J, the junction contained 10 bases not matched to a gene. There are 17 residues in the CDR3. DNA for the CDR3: TGTGCCAGTAGCAGGGCCGGGACAGGGGGACCCACCGGGGAGCTGTTTTTT. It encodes CASSRAGTGGPTGELFF.

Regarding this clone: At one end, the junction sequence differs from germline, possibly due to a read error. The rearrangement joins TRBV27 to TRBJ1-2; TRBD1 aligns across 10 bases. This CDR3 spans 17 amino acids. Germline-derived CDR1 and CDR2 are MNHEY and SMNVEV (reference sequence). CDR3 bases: TGTGCCAGCAGTTTATCGAGGGGACAGGGGTTTAACTATGGCCACATCTTC. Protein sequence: CASSLSRGQGFNYGHIF.

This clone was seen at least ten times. This chain's CDR3 is CASSLGLAGGSYEQYF. The CDR3 DNA is TGTGCCAGCAGCTTGGGGCTAGCGGGGGGCTCCTACGAGCAGTACTTC. The gene calls are TRBV7-9 and TRBJ2-7, with 11 bases matching TRBD2. The CDR3 covers 16 residues. After removal of 3 bases from V and 0 bases from J, the junction contained 4 bases not matched to a gene. Germline V gives CDR1 SEHNR, CDR2 FQNEAQ (reference sequence).

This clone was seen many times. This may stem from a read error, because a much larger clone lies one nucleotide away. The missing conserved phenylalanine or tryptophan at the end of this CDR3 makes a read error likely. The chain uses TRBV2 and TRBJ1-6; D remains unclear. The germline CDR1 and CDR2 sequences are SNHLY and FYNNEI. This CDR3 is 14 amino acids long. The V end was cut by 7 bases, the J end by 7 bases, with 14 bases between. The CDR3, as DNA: TGTGCCAGCAAGCTAGAGGGTCTCAATTCACCCCTCCACCTT. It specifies CASKLEGLNSPLHL.